This T cell receptor beta chain was identified in a study of shared clonotypes between healthy human individuals. The study's findings and limits: Limitation of the genetic and exposure-history diversity represented came from the few donors. Clonotype sharing among donors was thought likely to change with sequencing depth.

This was a deep-level run. For sorted subsets, roughly 210 ng DNA per replicate equaled about 31,000 T cell genomes. Sequencing was performed with immunoSEQ multiplex PCR; in TCRdb, only in-frame clones are kept and a portion is missing. This sample yields about 590,000 clones, of which over 95% are seen a single time; roughly 0.1% belongs to the top ten. CD8 cells classed as naive were CD45RO-negative and positively selected for CCR7, excluding terminally differentiated effector memory CD45RA+ cells. This clone is a singleton in its sample. Antigen: not known. This CDR3 region has 11 residues. Germline assignment: CDR1 SGDLS and CDR2 YYNGEE. Trimming stripped 6 bases from V and 8 bases from J, with 10 bases between.

The source material was naive CD8+ T cells sorted from blood. The sequence was collected from a woman aged 30 to 39 in good health. The chain recombines TRBV9 with TRBJ2-3; D is ambiguous. The CDR3 DNA sequence: TGTGCCAGCACCCCTTTGGGTACGCAGTATTTT. Its protein is CASTPLGTQYF.